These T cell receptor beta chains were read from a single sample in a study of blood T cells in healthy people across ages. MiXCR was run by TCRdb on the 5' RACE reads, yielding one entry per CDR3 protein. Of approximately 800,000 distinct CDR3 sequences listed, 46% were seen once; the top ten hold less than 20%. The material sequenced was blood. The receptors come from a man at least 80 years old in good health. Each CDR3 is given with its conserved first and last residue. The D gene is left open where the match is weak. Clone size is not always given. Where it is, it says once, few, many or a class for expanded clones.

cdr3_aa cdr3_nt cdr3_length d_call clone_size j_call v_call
CASTGTPNEKLFF TGTGCCAGCACCGGGACACCAAATGAAAAACTGTTTTTT 13 NA NA TRBJ1-4 TRBV27
CSVLPGTGLGYTF TGCAGCGTTCTACCCGGGACAGGCCTCGGCTACACCTTC 13 TRBD1 NA TRBJ1-2 TRBV29-1
CSARSSGKETQYF TGCAGTGCTAGGTCCAGCGGGAAAGAGACCCAGTACTTC 13 TRBD2 NA TRBJ2-5 TRBV20-1
CASAGQANYGYTF TGTGCCAGCGCGGGACAGGCTAACTATGGCTACACCTTC 13 TRBD1 NA TRBJ1-2 TRBV12-3/TRBV12-4
CAWSPPLRATDTQYF TGTGCCTGGAGTCCCCCCCTCCGGGCCACAGATACGCAGTATTTT 15 NA NA TRBJ2-3 TRBV30
CASSFGRANTDTQYF TGTGCCAGCAGTTTTGGACGAGCGAACACAGATACGCAGTATTTT 15 NA few TRBJ2-3 TRBV27
CASSLRVGPSYNEQFF TGTGCCAGCAGCTTGCGGGTTGGCCCCTCCTACAATGAGCAGTTCTTC 16 NA NA TRBJ2-1 TRBV5-6
CASSPTSDYSYNEQFF TGTGCCAGCAGCCCCACTAGCGACTATTCCTACAATGAGCAGTTCTTC 16 TRBD2 NA TRBJ2-1 TRBV3-1
CASSFSGLTGADTQYF TGTGCCAGCAGTTTCTCGGGCCTAACAGGGGCCGATACGCAGTATTTT 16 TRBD1 few TRBJ2-3 TRBV6-5
CSAREVTRTGEQYF TGCAGTGCTAGGGAGGTTACACGTACGGGCGAGCAGTACTTC 14 NA NA TRBJ2-7 TRBV20-1
CASSSKTNSPLHF TGTGCCAGCAGCTCTAAGACGAATTCACCCCTCCACTTT 13 NA NA TRBJ1-6 TRBV3-1
CASNGGPSRRQYF TGTGCCAGCAATGGCGGGCCTTCGAGGCGGCAGTACTTC 13 NA NA TRBJ2-7 TRBV28
CASSQFGKGTDTQYF TGTGCCAGCAGCCAGTTCGGGAAGGGCACAGATACGCAGTATTTT 15 NA NA TRBJ2-3 TRBV3-1
CASSLYTGDSDEQFF TGTGCCAGCAGCTTATATACAGGTGATTCGGATGAGCAGTTCTTC 15 NA NA TRBJ2-1 TRBV7-8
CGARDPAKGQTDTQYF TGCGGTGCTAGAGATCCCGCCAAGGGTCAGACAGATACGCAGTATTTT 16 NA NA TRBJ2-3 TRBV20-1